The source of this TCR beta chain is a study of CD8 T cells in ankylosing spondylitis. The study, taken as a whole, reports: Both synovial fluid and blood in reactive arthritis had previously been reported to carry some motif variants.

One entry per CDR3 protein, called by TCRdb with MiXCR from the 5' RACE reads. The repertoire has 350,000 or so distinct CDR3 sequences, around a tenth of them found once; the top ten carry around 10%. Germline lookup yields CDR1 SQVTM and CDR2 ANQGSEA. Trimming pared 2 bases from V and 2 bases from J, leaving 5 bases between. The CDR3 is made up of 12 amino acids. Comments on this clonotype: Its target is unknown.

The clonotype comes from a female donor with ankylosing spondylitis or in good health (not recorded which). This chain links TRBV29-1 with TRBJ2-3; D is undetermined. The sample comprised blood, either unsorted or a sorted T cell fraction (not recorded which). DNA of the CDR3: TGCAGCGTTGAAACCGACACAGATACGCAGTATTTT. Translating it yields CSVETDTDTQYF.